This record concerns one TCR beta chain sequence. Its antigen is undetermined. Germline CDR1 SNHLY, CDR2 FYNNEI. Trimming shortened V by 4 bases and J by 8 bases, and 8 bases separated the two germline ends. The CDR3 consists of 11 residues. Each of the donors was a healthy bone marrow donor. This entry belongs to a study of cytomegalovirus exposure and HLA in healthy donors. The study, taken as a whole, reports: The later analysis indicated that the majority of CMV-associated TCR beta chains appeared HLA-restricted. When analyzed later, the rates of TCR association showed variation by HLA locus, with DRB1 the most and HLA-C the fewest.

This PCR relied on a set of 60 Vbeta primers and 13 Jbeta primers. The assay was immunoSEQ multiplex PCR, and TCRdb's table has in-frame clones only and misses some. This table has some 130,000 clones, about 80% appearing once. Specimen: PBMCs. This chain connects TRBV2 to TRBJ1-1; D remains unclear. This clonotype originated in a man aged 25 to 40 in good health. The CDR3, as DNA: TGTGCCAGCAGTGGCCGGGTCGAAGCTTTCTTT. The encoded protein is CASSGRVEAFF.